This T cell receptor (beta chain) was sequenced for a study of T cells after yellow fever vaccination. Across the whole study: Some fractions had low cell numbers, and these were prepared with SMART-Seq v4 Ultra Low Input.

TCRdb itself ran the 5' RACE reads through MiXCR, one entry per CDR3 protein. The repertoire holds under 550,000 distinct CDR3 sequences, about a fifth seen once, with about a sixth in the top ten. Germline values: CDR1 SEHNR, CDR2 FQNEAQ (reference sequence). V shed 5 bases, J shed 1 base, and the junction held 2 bases outside the gene matches. The length of the CDR3 is 15 residues. This clonotype originated in a man aged 18 to 35 who received the YFV17D yellow fever vaccine. Sequences were derived from PBMCs, sampled roughly 20 days after the first yellow fever vaccination. V and J are TRBV7-9 and TRBJ2-3, with 11 positions matching TRBD2. CDR3 DNA: TGTGCCAGCAGCATACTAGCGGGAGGCACAGATACGCAGTATTTT. Translated: CASSILAGGTDTQYF.